This entry lists 15 T cell receptor beta chains sequenced from one sample in a study of a mutant IDH1 vaccine in newly diagnosed glioma. TCRdb keeps only in-frame clones here, not all; method: immunoSEQ multiplex PCR. The sample carries about 51,000 clones, around 80% recorded once. These receptors' targets are unknown. As for time point: week 5, during vaccination. Vaccination comprised doses that each held 300 ug of mutant IDH1 20-mer peptide, plus topical imiquimod. The starting material was PBMCs, obtained from a glioma patient whose treatment included an IDH1 peptide vaccine. The receptors come from a man aged 50 or older with glioma.

This chain joins TRBV4-3 and TRBJ1-4; D uncertain. Per the germline V gene, CDR1 is LGHNA and CDR2 is YSLEER. V was cut by 1 base and J by 7 bases, with 19 bases left in between. The CDR3 spans 17 residues. CDR3 region: CASSQAASGWKSEKLFF. The DNA of the CDR3 is TGCGCCAGCAGCCAAGCCGCCTCGGGTTGGAAGAGTGAAAAACTGTTTTTT.

This chain links TRBV9 with TRBJ2-2; TRBD1 matches 7 bases. CDR3 length: 16 amino acids. The junction had 6 bases not matched to a gene; V was cut back by 3 bases and J by 1 base. The germline gives CDR1 SGDLS, CDR2 YYNGEE. CDR3: CASSAGQVLNTGELFF. CDR3 DNA: TGTGCCAGCAGCGCTGGACAGGTTCTGAACACCGGGGAGCTGTTTTTT.

The sample holds a few counts of this clone. This chain joins TRBV30 and TRBJ1-1; D not certain. The CDR3 totals 12 residues. Germline V gene sequence: CDR1 GTSNPN, CDR2 SVGIG (reference sequence). V was pared by 4 bases and J by 2 bases, with 8 bases between. CDR3 sequence reads: CAWKGSNTEAFF. The CDR3 nucleotides are TGTGCCTGGAAGGGCTCAAACACTGAAGCTTTCTTT.

This clone was observed a handful of times. The chain couples TRBV7-9 to TRBJ1-4; TRBD1 agrees at 7 bases. J gave up 2 bases and V 5 bases, and 2 bases lay outside the gene matches. Germline V gene sequence: CDR1 SEHNR, CDR2 FQNEAQ (reference sequence). This CDR3 has 14 residues. DNA for the CDR3: TGTGCCAGCAGCACGGGACAGACTAATGAAAAACTGTTTTTT. Residues: CASSTGQTNEKLFF.

The chain combines TRBV14 with TRBJ2-5; TRBD2 agrees at 12 bases. The J segment lost 5 bases and the V segment lost 5 bases, leaving 6 bases of the junction unmatched. This CDR3 has 15 amino acids. CDR1 and CDR2 (germline): SGHDN, FVKESK. The CDR3 region has the DNA TGTGCCAGCAGCTCCCTAGGACTAGCGGGGGAGACCCAGTACTTC. Translation gives CASSSLGLAGETQYF.

This clone was counted a few times. The V and J genes are TRBV4-2 and TRBJ1-2, with D tentatively TRBD1 (5 bases). Between the trimmed V and J ends, which lost 0 bases and 5 bases, there was a span of 13 bases. There are 15 residues in the CDR3. Germline CDR1 and CDR2: LGHNA and YNFKEQ. As DNA, the CDR3 is TGTGCCAGCAGCCAAGATCATCAGGGATCTTATGGCTACACCTTC. As protein: CASSQDHQGSYGYTF.

This clone was seen only once. V is TRBV27 and J is TRBJ2-7, with D possibly being TRBD1 or TRBD2 (5 bases each). V was cut by 2 bases and J by 2 bases, with 13 bases left in between. This CDR3 spans 15 amino acids. Germline V gene data show CDR1 as MNHEY and CDR2 as SMNVEV (reference sequence). DNA of the CDR3: TGTGCCAGCAGTTTAGGCCGGGACGGCCCCTACGAGCAGTACTTC. Translation gives CASSLGRDGPYEQYF.

V usage is TRBV6-4 and J usage is TRBJ1-6, with TRBD1 as a possible D gene (5 bases). Germline-derived CDR1 and CDR2 are MRHNA and SNTAGT. Trimming removed 6 bases at V and 8 bases at J, with 14 bases between. The CDR3 runs to 14 residues. The CDR3 here is CASSQGTEDSPLHF. For the CDR3, the DNA is TGTGCCAGCAGCCAGGGAACTGAAGATTCACCCCTCCACTTT.

This clone was counted only a few times. This rearrangement joins TRBV7-6 to TRBJ2-7; D tentatively reads TRBD1 or TRBD2 (5 bases each). Germline V gene lookup returns CDR1 SGHVS and CDR2 FNYEAQ. Trimming cost V 7 bases and J 6 bases, with 16 bases left between them. There are 13 residues in the CDR3. DNA of the CDR3: TGTGCCAGCACCCCGGGACCGAGTACCGAGCAGTACTTC. This translates into CASTPGPSTEQYF.

The chain combines TRBV27 with TRBJ2-6, with 7 bases matching TRBD1. The CDR3 totals 17 residues. Per the germline V gene, CDR1 is MNHEY and CDR2 is SMNVEV (reference sequence). V shed 4 bases, J shed 0 bases, and the junction held 6 bases outside the gene matches. CDR3 DNA sequence: TGTGCCAGCAGTTCCCGGGACAGCCTCTCTGGGGCCAACGTCCTGACTTTC. Its translation: CASSSRDSLSGANVLTF. Supplemented by reference TRBV27 and TRBJ2-6, the full variable domain reads EAQVTQNPRYLITVTGKKLTVTCSQNMNHEYMSWYRQDPGLGLRQIYYSMNVEVTDKGDVPEGYKVSRKEKRNFPLILESPSPNQTSLYFCASSSRDSLSGANVLTFGAGSRLTVL.

The CDR3 nucleotides are TGTGCCAGCAGAAGGGGACTTGGTGGTGGCTACACCTTC. Residues: CASRRGLGGGYTF. This rearrangement joins TRBV6-5 to TRBJ1-2; possibly TRBD1 for D (5 bases). V dropped 6 bases and J dropped 7 bases, with 15 bases sitting between them. CDR1 and CDR2 (germline): MNHEY, SVGAGI. This CDR3 spans 13 amino acids.

V is TRBV20-1 and J is TRBJ2-7; D uncertain. Trimming pared 3 bases from V and 4 bases from J, leaving 7 bases between. The CDR3 runs 11 residues. Germline loops: CDR1 DFQATT, CDR2 SNEGSKA (reference sequence). In DNA form, the CDR3 reads TGCAGTGCTAGTAACGGATACGAGCAGTACTTC. Residues: CSASNGYEQYF.

The J gene is TRBJ1-1, the V gene TRBV27; 7 bases align to TRBD1. This CDR3 is built from 14 residues. Germline V lookup: CDR1 MNHEY, CDR2 SMNVEV (reference sequence). The DNA of the CDR3 is TGTACCCAAGGGGACAGCCCGATGAACACTGAAGCTTTCTTT. Residues: CTQGDSPMNTEAFF.

This clone was observed many times. The CDR3 protein is CASNRGNQPQHF. CDR3 nucleotide sequence: TGTGCCAGCAACCGGGGAAATCAGCCCCAGCATTTT. The chain carries TRBV28 and TRBJ1-5; D remains unclear. Trimming stripped 7 bases from V and 4 bases from J, with 8 bases between. The CDR3 covers 12 residues. Germline CDR1 is MDHEN and CDR2 is SYDVKM.

V and J are TRBV7-8 and TRBJ1-5; D is ambiguous. CDR3 length: 14 residues. Germline CDR1 is SGHVS and CDR2 is FQNEAQ. V was trimmed by 5 bases and J by 4 bases, leaving 12 bases between them. In DNA, the CDR3 is TGTGCCAGCAGCCCGACGGATCTGAATCAGCCCCAGCATTTT. Its protein product is CASSPTDLNQPQHF. The complete variable domain, with remaining parts taken from reference TRBV7-8 and TRBJ1-5, reads GAGVSQSPRYKVAKRGQDVALRCDPISGHVSLFWYQQALGQGPEFLTYFQNEAQLDKSGLPSDRFFAERPEGSVSTLKIQRTQQEDSAVYLCASSPTDLNQPQHFGDGTRLSIL.